The 3 T cell receptor beta chains below all came from one sample that was sequenced in a study of radiation and T cells in renal cell carcinoma. The table came from immunoSEQ multiplex PCR; TCRdb's copy has only in-frame clones and leaves some out. The sample lists tens of thousands of clones, more than 60% occurring once. Described time point: blood 4 weeks post-SBRT, at nephrectomy. Treatment denoted: 15 Gy SBRT to primary tumor, nephrectomy 4 weeks later. Specimen: blood, collected from a patient whose treatment included radiotherapy and nephrectomy. These TCRs come from a man aged 55 to 70 with renal cell carcinoma.

V gene TRBV25-1 combines with J gene TRBJ2-7; 7 bases fit TRBD2. This CDR3 region has 14 residues. J gave up 2 bases and V 5 bases, and 6 bases lay outside the gene matches. Germline V gene sequence: CDR1 MGHDK, CDR2 SYGVNS. The CDR3 nucleotides read TGTGCCAGCAGTTCCGGACTAGTTCCCTACGAGCAGTACTTC. It translates to CASSSGLVPYEQYF.

This chain joins TRBV27 and TRBJ2-3, with 11 bases matching TRBD2. The ends lost 5 bases at V and 2 bases at J; junction bases unmatched: 9. Germline CDR1 is MNHEY and CDR2 is SMNVEV (reference sequence). There are 17 residues in the CDR3. CDR3 region: CASSKSLAGGVTDTQYF. Here the CDR3 DNA reads TGTGCCAGCAGTAAATCGTTAGCGGGGGGGGTCACAGATACGCAGTATTTT.

This clone was recorded only once. This chain uses TRBV28 with TRBJ1-2, with 10 nucleotides matching TRBD1. The CDR3 has 18 residues. Trimming removed 5 bases from V and 2 bases from J; junction bases left unmatched: 14. Germline V lookup: CDR1 MDHEN, CDR2 SYDVKM. In DNA form, the CDR3 reads TGTGCCAGCAGTCTTCCGGGACAGGGGTGGAGGGGCAACTATGGCTACACCTTC. Translated, it gives CASSLPGQGWRGNYGYTF.